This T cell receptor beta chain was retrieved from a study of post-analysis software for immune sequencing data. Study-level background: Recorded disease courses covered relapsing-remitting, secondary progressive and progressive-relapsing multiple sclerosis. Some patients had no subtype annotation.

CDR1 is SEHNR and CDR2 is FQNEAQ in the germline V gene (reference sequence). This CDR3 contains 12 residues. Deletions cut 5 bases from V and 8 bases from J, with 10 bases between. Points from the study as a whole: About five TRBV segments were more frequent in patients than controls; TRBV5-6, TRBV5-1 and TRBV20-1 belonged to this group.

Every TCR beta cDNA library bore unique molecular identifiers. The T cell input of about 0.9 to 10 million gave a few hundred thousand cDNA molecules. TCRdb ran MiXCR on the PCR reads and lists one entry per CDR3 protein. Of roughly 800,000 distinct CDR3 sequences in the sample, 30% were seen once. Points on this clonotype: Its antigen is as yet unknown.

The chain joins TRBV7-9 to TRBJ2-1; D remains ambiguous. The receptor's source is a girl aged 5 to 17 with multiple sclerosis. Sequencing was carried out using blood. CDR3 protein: CASSTLLDEQFF. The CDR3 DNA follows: TGTGCCAGCAGCACCCTTCTCGATGAGCAGTTCTTC.